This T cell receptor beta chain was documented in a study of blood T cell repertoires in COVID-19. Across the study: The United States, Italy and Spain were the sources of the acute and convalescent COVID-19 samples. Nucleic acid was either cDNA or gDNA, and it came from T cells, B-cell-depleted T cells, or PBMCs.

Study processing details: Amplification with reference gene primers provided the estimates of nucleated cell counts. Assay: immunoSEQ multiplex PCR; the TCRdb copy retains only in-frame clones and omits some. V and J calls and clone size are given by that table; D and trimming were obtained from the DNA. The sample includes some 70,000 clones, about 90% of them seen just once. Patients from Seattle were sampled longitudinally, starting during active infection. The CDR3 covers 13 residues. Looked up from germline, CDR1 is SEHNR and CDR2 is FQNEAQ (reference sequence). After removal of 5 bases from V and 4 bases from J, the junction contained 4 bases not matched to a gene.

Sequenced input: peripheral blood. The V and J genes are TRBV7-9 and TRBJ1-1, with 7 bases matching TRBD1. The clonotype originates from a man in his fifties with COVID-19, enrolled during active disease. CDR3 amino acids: CASSRQGSTEAFF. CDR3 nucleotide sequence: TGTGCCAGCAGCCGACAGGGCTCCACTGAAGCTTTCTTT.